The sequence of this TCR beta chain was determined in a study of fetal regulatory T cell absence and autoimmunity. This CDR3 is 14 amino acids long. In germline, CDR1 is GTSNPN, CDR2 SVGIG (reference sequence). Germline trimming cut 2 bases from V and 7 bases from J; bases unmatched to any gene: 8. Overall study findings and caveats: In IPEX syndrome, oligoclonal enrichment was read as supporting prenatal antigen-driven autoimmunity in the pancreas. Pancreas and cord blood did not differ much in TRB family usage. Oligoclonal TCR enrichment in pancreas over cord blood reached over 90-fold for some clones.

In the case of this clone: The antigen remains undetermined.

This was a survey-level run. Generated by immunoSEQ multiplex PCR, the TCRdb table keeps only in-frame clones and is missing some. Found here are 95,000 or so clones, more than 70% of them singletons; the top ten hold roughly 2%. This chain connects TRBV30 to TRBJ2-1, with TRBD2 matching 7 bases. The specimen was pancreas tissue. The sequence derives from a male donor with IPEX syndrome. This chain's CDR3 is CAWSLAGVTNEQFF. The CDR3 DNA sequence: TGTGCCTGGAGTCTGGCGGGAGTAACGAATGAGCAGTTCTTC.